The T cell receptor (beta chain) described here comes from a study of T cells in Graves' hyperthyroidism and ophthalmopathy. Study-level points and caveats: Appearing also in blood were most of the thyroid clonotypes expanded above 0.001. A median 6.5 months before onset, the model predicted ophthalmopathy.

Each patient was aged 18 to 65 and had newly diagnosed hyperthyroidism of under 2 months' duration. Uncontrolled infections, other autoimmune diseases, pregnancy or lactation led to exclusion of patients. CDR3 length: 17 residues. CDR1 and CDR2 (germline): ENHRY, SYGVKD. After removal of 6 bases from V and 5 bases from J, the junction contained 12 bases not matched to a gene. This clonotype was seen many times. What it binds is not known. What was amplified from RNA transcripts were TCR beta CDR3 regions. A first-round RT-PCR of the TCR CDR3 used the HTBI primer set. TCRdb reprocessed the multiplex PCR reads with MiXCR, giving one entry per CDR3 protein. The profile shows a few hundred thousand distinct CDR3 sequences, about 15% of them singletons.

The chain links TRBV10-3 to TRBJ1-6; the match to TRBD1 covers 8 bases. Sequencing was performed on blood. The source of this sequence is a woman aged 30 to 39 with Graves' hyperthyroidism. The CDR3 DNA reads as TGTGCCATCAGCCAAGTCAGGGGGCGACAGAATAATTCACCCCTCCACTTT. This encodes CAISQVRGRQNNSPLHF.